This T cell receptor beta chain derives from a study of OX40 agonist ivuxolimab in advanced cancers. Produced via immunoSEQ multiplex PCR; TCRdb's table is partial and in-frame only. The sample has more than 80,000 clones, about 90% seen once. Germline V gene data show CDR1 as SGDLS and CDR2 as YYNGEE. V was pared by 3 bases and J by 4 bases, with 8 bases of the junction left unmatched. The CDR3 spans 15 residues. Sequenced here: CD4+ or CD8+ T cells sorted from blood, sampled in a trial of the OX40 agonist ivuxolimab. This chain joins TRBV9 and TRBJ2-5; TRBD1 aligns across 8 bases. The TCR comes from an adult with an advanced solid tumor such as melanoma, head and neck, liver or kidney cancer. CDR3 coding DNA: TGTGCCAGCAGCGGGGAGACAGGGGATTTAGAGACCCAGTACTTC. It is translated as CASSGETGDLETQYF. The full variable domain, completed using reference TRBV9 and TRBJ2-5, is DSGVTQTPKHLITATGQRVTLRCSPRSGDLSVYWYQQSLDQGLQFLIQYYNGEERAKGNILERFSAQQFPDLHSELNLSSLELGDSALYFCASSGETGDLETQYFGPGTRLLVL.